The TCR beta chain described here comes from a study of type 1 regulatory T cells. Study at large: T-allo10 is a Tr1-enriched, alloantigen-specific CD4 T cell product made in vitro. Overall study findings and caveats: Type 1 regulatory T cells had a more restricted TCR repertoire than non-type 1 regulatory T cells.

This CDR3 region has 17 residues. Germline CDR1 reads DFQATT; CDR2 reads SNEGSKA (reference sequence). Between the trimmed V and J ends, which lost 5 bases and 0 bases, there was a span of 20 bases. This clonotype was observed a few times. Its matching antigen is unknown. TCRdb fed the reads into MiXCR, producing one record per CDR3 protein. The sample contains about 42,000 distinct CDR3 sequences, about 12% of which appear only once. The chain recombines TRBV20-1 with TRBJ2-1; maybe TRBD1 (6 bases). The TCR sequence derives from a human donor in good health. Sequenced material: cultured non-Tr1 T cells, either the whole culture or a sorted T cell fraction (not recorded which). The CDR3: CSALFTQGSSSYNEQFF. The CDR3 DNA sequence: TGCAGTGCTCTATTTACCCAGGGGTCTAGCTCCTACAATGAGCAGTTCTTC.